These 6 T cell receptor beta chains were sequenced from one sample in a study of blood T cells in healthy people across ages (dated by TCRdb to the mid-2010s). Library method: 5' RACE. Sequencer: Illumina HiSeq 2500. A second PCR of roughly 7 to 11 cycles was run with a J-beta primer mix and a sample-barcoded 5' primer. Clones were called with MiXCR by TCRdb after fastp trimmed the public reads at Q25, and only in-frame beta chains were retained. All rows with the same CDR3 protein become a single entry with the most common DNA and genes. Within this sample are roughly 800,000 distinct CDR3 sequences, with 35% to 40% of them counted one time only. Jointly, the top ten make up roughly 13% of the sample. The sequenced sample was blood. The receptor source for this set is a man between 18 and 35 years old in good health.

Notes on this clonotype: This may be a read error, as it is one base from a much larger clone. The CDR3: CTSSLDTFSYEQYF. DNA of the CDR3: TGTACCAGCAGCTTGGACACGTTCTCCTACGAGCAGTACTTC. The chain has TRBV7-2 and TRBJ2-7; maybe TRBD1 (5 bases). The CDR3 sequence is 14 residues long. V dropped 3 bases and J dropped 0 bases, with 9 bases sitting between them. The germline CDR1 and CDR2 sequences are SGHTA and FQGNSA.

The chain recombines TRBV7-9 with TRBJ1-1; 8 bases agree with TRBD1. J lost 1 base, V lost 4 bases, and 2 bases had no gene match. The germline V gene has CDR1 SEHNR and CDR2 FQNEAQ (reference sequence). The CDR3 runs to 14 residues. The CDR3, as DNA: TGTGCCAGCAGCTGGACAGGGACGAACACTGAAGCTTTCTTT. Its protein is CASSWTGTNTEAFF.

This clonotype was detected a few times. The chain carries TRBV2 and TRBJ1-5; D is undetermined. CDR3 length: 11 amino acids. Looked up from germline, CDR1 is SNHLY and CDR2 is FYNNEI. The V end was cut by 3 bases, the J end by 6 bases, with 3 bases between. As DNA, the CDR3 is TGTGCCAGCAGTGAGAGTCAGCCCCAGCATTTT. This translates into CASSESQPQHF.

There are a few counts of this clonotype. This chain links TRBV11-2 with TRBJ2-2, with 11 bases fitting TRBD1. Germline V gene sequence: CDR1 SGHAT, CDR2 FQNNGV. The CDR3 consists of 16 residues. V lost 0 bases, J lost 4 bases, and 1 base stayed unmatched. CDR3 loop: CASSLDGTGGTGELFF. The CDR3 bases are TGTGCCAGCAGCTTAGATGGGACAGGGGGCACCGGGGAGCTGTTTTTT.

A few counts support this clonotype. CDR3 bases: TGTGCCTGGAGTAGGGACTTATATGGCTACACCTTC. Its translation: CAWSRDLYGYTF. The chain couples TRBV30 to TRBJ1-2, with D perhaps matching TRBD1 (5 bases). CDR1 is GTSNPN, CDR2 SVGIG, per germline (reference sequence). The ends were cut back, 2 bases at V and 5 bases at J, with 9 bases in the middle. The CDR3 contains 12 residues.

The V and J genes are TRBV20-1 and TRBJ1-4, with D unclear. Trimming shortened V by 6 bases and J by 5 bases, and 13 bases separated the two germline ends. This CDR3 is 13 amino acids long. Germline lookup yields CDR1 DFQATT and CDR2 SNEGSKA (reference sequence). The CDR3 nucleotides read TGCAGTGCCGATGGACGGAAGAATGAAAAACTGTTTTTT. Amino acids: CSADGRKNEKLFF.